Shown below are 17 T cell receptor beta chains from a single sample sequenced in a study of T cells in Graves' hyperthyroidism and ophthalmopathy. RNA transcripts were the template for amplifying TCR beta CDR3 regions. The study used the HTBI primer set for a first-round RT-PCR of the TCR CDR3. TCRdb called the multiplex PCR reads again in MiXCR, with one record for every CDR3 protein. This sample yields some 400,000 distinct CDR3 sequences, of which about 15% are seen a single time; 9.5% to 12% belongs to the top ten. Sequencing was performed on blood. Every receptor here comes from a woman aged 60-70 years with Graves' hyperthyroidism.

This clonotype was seen many times. This chain joins TRBV2 and TRBJ1-2, with D perhaps TRBD1 (6 bases). The germline CDR1 and CDR2 sequences are SNHLY and FYNNEI. This CDR3 comprises 14 residues. V shed 5 bases and J shed 6 bases, with 16 bases lying between them. CDR3 loop: CASSPGHSVDGYTF. The DNA for the CDR3 is TGTGCCAGCAGTCCGGGACATAGCGTCGATGGCTACACCTTC.

This clonotype was recorded many times. The V and J genes are TRBV30 and TRBJ2-2; D is uncertain. V shed 2 bases and J shed 2 bases, with 3 bases lying between them. The germline V gene encodes CDR1 GTSNPN and CDR2 SVGIG (reference sequence). This CDR3 spans 12 amino acids. CDR3 loop: CAWSYNTGELFF. In nucleotides, the CDR3 is TGTGCCTGGAGTTATAACACCGGGGAGCTGTTTTTT.

This clonotype was seen many times. The J gene is TRBJ1-2, the V gene TRBV19; D is possibly TRBD1 (5 bases). Germline V gene data show CDR1 as LNHDA and CDR2 as SQIVND (reference sequence). V was cut by 2 bases and J by 0 bases, with 10 bases left in between. The CDR3 runs 15 residues. The CDR3 loop is CASSIQGGTNYGYTF. In DNA, the CDR3 is TGTGCCAGTAGTATACAGGGAGGAACTAACTATGGCTACACCTTC.

This clonotype occurred many times. CDR3 nucleotide sequence: TGTGCCAGCAGCTTAGGAGGACTAGCGGGAGGGCAGAACACCGGGGAGCTGTTTTTT. The encoded protein is CASSLGGLAGGQNTGELFF. The chain employs TRBV11-2 and TRBJ2-2; 15 nucleotides agree with TRBD2. CDR3 length equals 19 residues. Per the germline V gene, CDR1 is SGHAT and CDR2 is FQNNGV. With V trimmed by 1 base and J by 1 base, 4 bases remained unmatched.

V is TRBV5-1 and J is TRBJ2-7; tentative D call: TRBD1 (6 bases). CDR1 SGHRS and CDR2 YFSETQ come from the germline V gene. The CDR3 has 14 amino acids. Trimming shortened V by 5 bases and J by 3 bases, and 15 bases separated the two germline ends. The CDR3 DNA reads as TGCGCCAGCAGTTCATTTGGGACAAACTACGAGCAGTACTTC. This sequence encodes CASSSFGTNYEQYF.

This clonotype was counted at least ten times. The V call is TRBV24-1, the J call TRBJ2-7, with TRBD1 matching over 8 bases. This CDR3 is built from 16 residues. V dropped 3 bases and J dropped 3; count of bases not matched to a gene: 9. Germline CDR1 KGHDR, CDR2 SFDVKD. This CDR3 is CATSDPGFGTGYEQYF. CDR3 DNA: TGTGCCACCAGTGATCCAGGTTTCGGGACAGGCTACGAGCAGTACTTC.

This clonotype came up many times. The gene calls are TRBV3-1 and TRBJ2-7, with TRBD2 matching 7 bases. The germline V gene encodes CDR1 LGHDT and CDR2 YNNKEL (reference sequence). Losses at the gene ends were 4 bases for V and 2 bases for J; bases not matched to a gene: 5. The CDR3 runs to 14 residues. The chain's CDR3 is CASSPTSVAYEQYF. Written as DNA, the CDR3 is TGTGCCAGCAGCCCAACTAGCGTTGCCTACGAGCAGTACTTC.

The V call is TRBV5-1, the J call TRBJ2-1; 9 nucleotides agree with TRBD2. The CDR3 extends over 14 amino acids. The V segment lost 4 bases and the J segment 9 bases; nucleotides outside the gene matches: 8. CDR1 is SGHRS, CDR2 YFSETQ, per germline. CDR3 nucleotide sequence: TGCGCCAGCAGCACCGGGACTAGCTTTGGTGAGCAGTTCTTC. This codes for CASSTGTSFGEQFF.

As for this clonotype: The CDR3 ends on some other residue instead of the conserved phenylalanine or tryptophan, so this is likely a read error. This rearrangement joins TRBV6-1 to TRBJ1-2; 7 nucleotides line up with TRBD1. V dropped 5 bases and J dropped 4; count of bases not matched to a gene: 13. The CDR3 spans 16 residues. Germline assignment: CDR1 MNHNS and CDR2 SASEGT. The CDR3 here is CASSPLGQPLGYGYTL. CDR3 coding DNA: TGTGCCAGCAGTCCCCTGGGACAGCCCCTAGGCTATGGCTACACCCTC.

The chain recombines TRBV5-1 with TRBJ1-1, with D maybe TRBD1 (5 bases). V gave up 1 base and J gave up 1 base, with 14 bases separating them. Germline CDR1 and CDR2: SGHRS and YFSETQ. The CDR3 spans 16 residues. The DNA for the CDR3 is TGCGCCAGCAGCTTGTGGGGGGGTACAGGGAACACTGAAGCTTTCTTT. Its protein is CASSLWGGTGNTEAFF. Together with reference TRBV5-1 and TRBJ1-1, the CDR3 gives the full variable domain: KAGVTQTPRYLIKTRGQQVTLSCSPISGHRSVSWYQQTPGQGLQFLFEYFSETQRNKGNFPGRFSGRQFSNSRSEMNVSTLELGDSALYLCASSLWGGTGNTEAFFGQGTRLTVV.

V gene TRBV6-1 combines with J gene TRBJ2-2, with 8 bases fitting TRBD1. The V gene end was trimmed by 5 bases and the J gene end by 5 bases; junction bases not matched to a gene: 10. The CDR3 covers 16 residues. CDR1 is MNHNS, CDR2 SASEGT, per germline. The CDR3 reads CASSTRQGPGTGELFF. The CDR3 DNA sequence: TGTGCCAGCAGTACTAGACAGGGGCCAGGGACCGGGGAGCTGTTTTTT.

This clonotype was seen at least ten times. The chain has TRBV20-1 and TRBJ2-4; 9 positions agree with TRBD1. The CDR3 sequence is 13 residues long. V lost 3 bases to trimming and J lost 8 bases; unmatched junction nucleotides: 5. The germline V gene encodes CDR1 DFQATT and CDR2 SNEGSKA (reference sequence). The DNA of the CDR3 is TGCAGTGCTAGTGGGACAGGGATGGACATTCAGTACTTC. The encoded protein is CSASGTGMDIQYF.

This clonotype came up a few times. This may arise from a read error, as a much more abundant clone is one base away. The rearrangement uses TRBV11-2 and TRBJ1-6; D is undetermined. The CDR3 runs to 16 residues. V lost 3 bases to trimming and J lost 9 bases, with 18 bases between them. In germline, CDR1 is SGHAT, CDR2 FQNNGV. The chain's CDR3 is CASSFPSTSYSSPLHF. The CDR3 region has the DNA TGTGCCAGCAGCTTCCCCTCCACTTCTTACAGTTCACCCCTCCACTTT.

This clonotype was observed many times. This rearrangement joins TRBV5-1 to TRBJ1-1; weak D call: TRBD1 (6 bases). This CDR3 contains 13 residues. CDR1 and CDR2 (germline): SGHRS, YFSETQ. Trimming removed 1 base from V and 4 bases from J, with 8 bases in between. The CDR3 is CASSLKGGTEAFF. DNA for the CDR3: TGCGCCAGCAGCTTGAAAGGGGGCACTGAAGCTTTCTTT.

This clonotype was seen at least ten times. V gene TRBV7-9 combines with J gene TRBJ1-1; 8 bases match TRBD1. CDR1 is SEHNR, CDR2 FQNEAQ, per germline (reference sequence). This CDR3 contains 16 residues. Trimming at V came to 5 bases and at J to 5 bases, leaving 13 bases not matched to a gene. CDR3 coding DNA: TGTGCCAGCAGCCCCCCTTTTTCAGGGGGCGTTACTGAAGCTTTCTTT. It translates to CASSPPFSGGVTEAFF.

This clonotype was found many times. This chain links TRBV2 with TRBJ1-2; 7 nucleotides line up with TRBD1. CDR1 and CDR2 from the germline V gene are SNHLY and FYNNEI. The CDR3 totals 13 residues. V shed 8 bases, J shed 8 bases, and the junction held 11 bases outside the gene matches. CDR3 sequence: CASGTQGRGGYTF. The CDR3 DNA is TGTGCCAGCGGGACACAGGGGAGAGGCGGCTACACCTTC.

The chain carries TRBV5-8 and TRBJ2-5; D remains ambiguous. The germline V gene has CDR1 SGHTS and CDR2 YDEGEE. V gave up 6 bases and J gave up 1 base, with 13 bases separating them. The CDR3 loop spans 14 amino acids. DNA for the CDR3: TGTGCCAGCACCCTGAGAGGCTCCCAAGAGACCCAGTACTTC. It encodes CASTLRGSQETQYF.